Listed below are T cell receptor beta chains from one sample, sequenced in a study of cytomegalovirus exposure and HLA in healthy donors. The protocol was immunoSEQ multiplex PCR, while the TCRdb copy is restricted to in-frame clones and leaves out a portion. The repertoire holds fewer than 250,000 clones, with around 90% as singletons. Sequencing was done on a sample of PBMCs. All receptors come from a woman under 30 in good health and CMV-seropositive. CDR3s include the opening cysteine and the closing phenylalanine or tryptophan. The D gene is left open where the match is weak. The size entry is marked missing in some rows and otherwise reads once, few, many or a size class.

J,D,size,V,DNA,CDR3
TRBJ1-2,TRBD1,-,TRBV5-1,TGCGCCAGCAGCTTGGGGGACAGTGCCCGTGGCTACACCTTC,CASSLGDSARGYTF
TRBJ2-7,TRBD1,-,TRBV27,TGTGCCAGCAGTTTTGGCATCGATGGGGACAGAAAGTACTTC,CASSFGIDGDRKYF
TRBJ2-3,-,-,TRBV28,TGTGCCAGCAGGACGGGTCCCACAGATACGCAGTATTTT,CASRTGPTDTQYF
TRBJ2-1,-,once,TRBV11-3,TGTGCCAGCAGCTTAGAGGGAGTGGGCTACAATGAGCAGTTCTTC,CASSLEGVGYNEQFF
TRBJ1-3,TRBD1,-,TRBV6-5,TGTGCCAGCAGTTATGGAGGGGGCGCTGGAAACACCATATATTTT,CASSYGGGAGNTIYF
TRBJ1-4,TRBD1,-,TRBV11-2,TGTGCCAGCAGCGGCTGGACAGGGGGAGATGAAAAACTGTTTTTT,CASSGWTGGDEKLFF
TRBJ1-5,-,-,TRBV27,TGTGCCAGCAGTCAACAGGGCTGGGGCAATCAGCCCCAGCATTTT,CASSQQGWGNQPQHF
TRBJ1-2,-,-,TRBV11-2,TGTGCCAGCAGCTTAGGGGCTTATGGCTACACCTTC,CASSLGAYGYTF
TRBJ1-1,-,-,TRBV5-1,TGCGCCAGCAGCTTGGCCGGTACCATGAACACTGAAGCTTTCTTT,CASSLAGTMNTEAFF
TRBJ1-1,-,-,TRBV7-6,TGTGCCAGCAGCTTAGTCCCATCGGGTGTGGGAGAACAGGGTGAAGCTTTCTTT,CASSLVPSGVGEQGEAFF
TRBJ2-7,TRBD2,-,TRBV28,TGTGCCAGCAGTATGGGACTAGCGGGCGCCTACGAGCAGTACTTC,CASSMGLAGAYEQYF
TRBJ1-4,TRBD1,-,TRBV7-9,TGTGCCAGCAGCCGACAGGGGAAAGGTGAAAAACTGTTTTTT,CASSRQGKGEKLFF
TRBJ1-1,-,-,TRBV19,TGTGCCAGTAGGTCGAGGAGAGGCCTGAACACTGAAGCTTTCTTT,CASRSRRGLNTEAFF
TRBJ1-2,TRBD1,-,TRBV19,TGTGCCAGTAGTATCGCAGGGGGCGGTGGCTACACCTTC,CASSIAGGGGYTF
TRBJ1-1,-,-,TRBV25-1,TGTGCCAGCAGTGAAGAAGGGCCAGGGAGGACTGAAGCTTTCTTT,CASSEEGPGRTEAFF
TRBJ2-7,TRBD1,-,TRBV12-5,TGTGCTAGTGGTAAGGGACAGGGGATGTACGAGCAGTACTTC,CASGKGQGMYEQYF
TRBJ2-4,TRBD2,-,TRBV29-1,TGCAGCGGCTCTGGCGGGAGGCGAGATAACATTCAGTACTTC,CSGSGGRRDNIQYF
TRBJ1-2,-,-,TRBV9,TGTGCCAGCAGCGTAGCTCCCGGGATCTATGGCTACACCTTC,CASSVAPGIYGYTF
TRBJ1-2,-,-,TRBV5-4,TGTGCCAGCAGCTTTGGACACCAGGAAGGCTACACCTTC,CASSFGHQEGYTF
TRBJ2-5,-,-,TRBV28,TGTGCCAGCAGTTTATCGGTGGGGCGGGAGACCCAGTACTTC,CASSLSVGRETQYF
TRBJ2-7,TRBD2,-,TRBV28,TGTGCCAGCAGTTTACTCCTGACTAGCGGGGGGTCCTACGAGCAGTACTTC,CASSLLLTSGGSYEQYF
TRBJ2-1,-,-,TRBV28,TGTGCCAGCAGTTTTAACAATGAGCAGTTCTTC,CASSFNNEQFF
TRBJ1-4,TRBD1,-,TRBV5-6,TGTGCCAGCAGCCGAAACAGGGGGCGATTCTCTAATGAAAAACTGTTTTTT,CASSRNRGRFSNEKLFF
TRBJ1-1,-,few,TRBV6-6,TGTGCCAGCAGTTACCGGGAGCAGGCTGAAGCTTTCTTT,CASSYREQAEAFF
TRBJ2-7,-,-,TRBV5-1,TGCGCCAGCAGCTTGGGTTCAGCGGCCTTCTCCTACGAGCAGTACTTC,CASSLGSAAFSYEQYF
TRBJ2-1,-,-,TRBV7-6,TGTGCCAGCAGCTTAGCCGGGAGCTCCTACAATGAGCAGTTCTTC,CASSLAGSSYNEQFF
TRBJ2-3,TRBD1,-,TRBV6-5,TGTGCCAGCGCGACAGGGGGCGGCACAGATACGCAGTATTTT,CASATGGGTDTQYF
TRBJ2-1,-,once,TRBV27,TGTGCCAGCAGTCTGGATAGGCAGGGGCTACACAATGAGCAGTTCTTC,CASSLDRQGLHNEQFF
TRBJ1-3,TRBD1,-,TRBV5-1,TGCGCCAGCAGCTTGATTGCGGGACAGGGTCTTCTCTCTGGAAACACCATATATTTT,CASSLIAGQGLLSGNTIYF
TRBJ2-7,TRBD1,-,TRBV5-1,TGCGCCAGCAGCCGACAGGGATTAGATTACGAGCAGTACTTC,CASSRQGLDYEQYF
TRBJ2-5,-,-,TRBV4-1,TGCGCCAGCAGCCAAGTTCGGAGGCCTCTTGAGACCCAGTACTTC,CASSQVRRPLETQYF
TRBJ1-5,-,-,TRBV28,TGTGCCAGCAGTTACAGGGCCTTCAATCAGCCCCAGCATTTT,CASSYRAFNQPQHF
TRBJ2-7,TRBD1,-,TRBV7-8,TGTGCCAGCAGCTGGCGGGACAGGGGTTACTACGAGCAGTACTTC,CASSWRDRGYYEQYF
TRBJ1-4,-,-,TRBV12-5,TGTGCTAGTGGTTTGGTACTAAGAGGGAAGGTTGATGAAAAACTGTTTTTT,CASGLVLRGKVDEKLFF
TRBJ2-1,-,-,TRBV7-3,TGTGCCAGCAGCTGGGACCGGGACACCAAGGGTGAGCAGTTCTTC,CASSWDRDTKGEQFF
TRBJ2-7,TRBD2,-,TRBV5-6,TGTGCCAGCAGCTTGATAGTCGGTAGCGGGATATTTAGCTCCTACGAGCAGTACTTC,CASSLIVGSGIFSSYEQYF
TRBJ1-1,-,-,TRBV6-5,TGTGCCAGCAGCCAGGGGTTTGACACTGAAGCTTTCTTT,CASSQGFDTEAFF
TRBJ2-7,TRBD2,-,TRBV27,TGTGCCAGCAGTTCCTCCGGGACTAGCGGCTCCTACGAGCAGTACTTC,CASSSSGTSGSYEQYF
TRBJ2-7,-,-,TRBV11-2,TGTGCCAGCAGAAACCTCCCTAGCGACTACGAGCAGTACTTC,CASRNLPSDYEQYF
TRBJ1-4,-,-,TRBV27,TGTGCCAGCAGTTTATCCAGGGCAACTAATGAAAAACTGTTTTTT,CASSLSRATNEKLFF
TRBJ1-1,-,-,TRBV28,TGTGCCAGCAGTTTATCCGAGTGGGCAGACACTGAAGCTTTCTTT,CASSLSEWADTEAFF
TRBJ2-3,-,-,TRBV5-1,TGCGCCAGCAGCTATTGGGGGGTCACAGATACGCAGTATTTT,CASSYWGVTDTQYF
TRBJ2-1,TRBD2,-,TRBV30,TGTGCCCGCGGACTAGCGGGAGGTGTTGGTGAGCAGTTCTTC,CARGLAGGVGEQFF
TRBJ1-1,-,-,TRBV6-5,TGTGCCAGCAGTTACTCGTCCTGGGCGAACACTGAAGCTTTCTTT,CASSYSSWANTEAFF
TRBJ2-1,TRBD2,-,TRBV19,TGTGCCAGTAACGGGCTAGCGGGAGACGAGCAGTTCTTC,CASNGLAGDEQFF
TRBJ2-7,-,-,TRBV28,TGTGCCAGCAGTTTAAATTTCCAGGGAGGCGAGCAGTACTTC,CASSLNFQGGEQYF
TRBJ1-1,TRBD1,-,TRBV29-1,TGCAGCGTTATGAGGGGACAGAGAACTACTGAAGCTTTCTTT,CSVMRGQRTTEAFF
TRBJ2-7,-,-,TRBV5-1,TGCGCCAGCAGCTTCCTAGGACAGCCCTACGAGCAGTACTTC,CASSFLGQPYEQYF
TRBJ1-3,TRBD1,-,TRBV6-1,TGTGCCAGCAGTGAACAGGCAGGGGGAGGAAACACCATATATTTT,CASSEQAGGGNTIYF
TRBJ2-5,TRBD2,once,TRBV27,TGTGCCAGCAGTCCTTATATTAGCGGGAGAGGGATGGAGACCCAGTACTTC,CASSPYISGRGMETQYF
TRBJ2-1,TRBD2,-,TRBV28,TGTGCCAGCAGAATAGCGGGAGGGGCGTACAATGAGCAGTTCTTC,CASRIAGGAYNEQFF
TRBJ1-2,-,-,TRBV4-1,TGCGCCAGCAGCCAAGGGAGATATGGCTACACCTTC,CASSQGRYGYTF
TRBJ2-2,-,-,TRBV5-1,TGCGCCAGCAGCCCCGGACAATCGAACACCGGGGAGCTGTTTTTT,CASSPGQSNTGELFF